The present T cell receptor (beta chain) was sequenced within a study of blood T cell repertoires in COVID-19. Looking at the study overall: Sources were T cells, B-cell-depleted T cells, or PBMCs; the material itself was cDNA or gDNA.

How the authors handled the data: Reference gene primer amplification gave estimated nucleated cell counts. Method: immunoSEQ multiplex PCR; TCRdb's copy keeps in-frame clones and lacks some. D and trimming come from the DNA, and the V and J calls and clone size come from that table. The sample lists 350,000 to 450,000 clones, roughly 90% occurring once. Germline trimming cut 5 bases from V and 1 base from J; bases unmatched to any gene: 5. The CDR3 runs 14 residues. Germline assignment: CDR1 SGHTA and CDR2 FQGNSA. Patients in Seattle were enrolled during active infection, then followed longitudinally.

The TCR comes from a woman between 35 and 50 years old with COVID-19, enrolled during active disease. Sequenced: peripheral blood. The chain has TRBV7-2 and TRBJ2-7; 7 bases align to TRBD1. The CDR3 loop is CASSQGQYSYEQYF. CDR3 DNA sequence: TGTGCCAGCAGCCAGGGACAGTATTCCTACGAGCAGTACTTC.